This T cell receptor (beta chain) was sequenced in a study of response to subunit inactivated influenza vaccine. One entry per CDR3 protein results from TCRdb running MiXCR on the RT-PCR reads. The repertoire includes 800,000 to 1,000,000 distinct CDR3 sequences, 21% of them detected once, and about a tenth sits in the top ten. V shed 5 bases and J shed 6 bases, with 15 bases lying between them. This CDR3 region has 15 residues. Germline-derived CDR1 and CDR2 are SGHRS and YFSETQ. Only a few counts were recorded for this clonotype. The gene calls are TRBV5-1 and TRBJ1-6; D is ambiguous. The sample consisted of PBMCs from blood, taken roughly 5 days after vaccination. This receptor was obtained from a man between 45 and 60 years old who received an inactivated influenza vaccine. CDR3 amino acids: CASSLSGPSNSPLHF. Written as DNA, the CDR3 is TGCGCCAGCAGTCTGAGCGGGCCTTCTAATTCACCCCTCCACTTT.